The 24 T cell receptor beta chains below all came from one sample that was sequenced in a study of shared clonotypes between healthy human individuals (dated by TCRdb to the early 2020s). The library came from the immunoSEQ multiplex PCR assay. TCRdb took over this immuneACCESS table, retaining in-frame rearrangements with V and J assigned. Such tables are incomplete; in checked studies, under half of the missing clones stem from an unresolved V gene, and the remainder is unexplained. Counted in this sample were 1.6 million or so clones; less than 99% of them appeared once. Jointly, the top ten make up around 0.33% of the sample. What was sequenced was naive CD4+ T cells sorted from blood. Read against the paper, the sample's cell subset or site label means: CD45RA+ positively selected. These receptors all stem from a man aged 25 to 45 in good health.

The chain carries TRBV11-2 and TRBJ2-7, with D perhaps TRBD1 (5 bases). The CDR3 extends over 17 amino acids. Trimming cost V 5 bases and J 5 bases, with 25 bases left between them. Germline V gives CDR1 SGHAT, CDR2 FQNNGV. The CDR3 protein is CASSTYTWPRQFHEQYF. CDR3 bases: TGTGCCAGCAGCACCTATACGTGGCCGAGACAGTTCCACGAGCAGTACTTC.

The chain employs TRBV5-8 and TRBJ2-3; D is ambiguous. Germline V gene sequence: CDR1 SGHTS, CDR2 YDEGEE. The ends were cut back, 3 bases at V and 3 bases at J, with 11 bases in the middle. This CDR3 is built from 14 residues. CDR3 in DNA: TGTGCCAGCAGCTCCTGGTTGGGGACAGATACGCAGTATTTT. Its protein product is CASSSWLGTDTQYF.

This rearrangement joins TRBV27 to TRBJ2-7; the match to TRBD2 covers 10 bases. The V gene end was trimmed by 6 bases and the J gene end by 4 bases; junction bases not matched to a gene: 6. This CDR3 is 14 amino acids long. Per the germline V gene, CDR1 is MNHEY and CDR2 is SMNVEV (reference sequence). This CDR3 reads CASRRLAGGYEQYF. The CDR3 DNA reads TGTGCCAGCAGGCGACTAGCGGGTGGATACGAGCAGTACTTC.

This sequence joins TRBV4-3 and TRBJ2-1, with TRBD2 matching 10 bases. Trimming took 0 bases from V and 4 from J; bases not matched to a gene: 6. The CDR3 has 17 amino acids. Looked up from germline, CDR1 is LGHNA and CDR2 is YSLEER. DNA of the CDR3: TGCGCCAGCAGCCAAGATCGTAGACTAGCGGGTTACAATGAGCAGTTCTTC. Encoded protein: CASSQDRRLAGYNEQFF.

Concerning this clone: Sequence at one end of the junction differs from germline and may be a read error. CDR3 loop: CASSSQMTTDF. CDR3 DNA: TGTGCCAGCAGTTCGCAAATGACGACCGATTTT. The chain employs TRBV28 and TRBJ1-3; no definite D call. CDR1 is MDHEN, CDR2 SYDVKM, per germline. CDR3 length equals 11 residues.

The V gene is TRBV18, the J gene TRBJ2-6; maybe TRBD1 (5 bases). Trimming cost V 0 bases and J 0 bases, with 12 bases left between them. The CDR3 totals 18 residues. The germline V gene encodes CDR1 KGHSH and CDR2 LQKENI. The CDR3 DNA follows: TGTGCCAGCTCACCACCAACTGGGGCAGCCTCTGGGGCCAACGTCCTGACTTTC. This encodes CASSPPTGAASGANVLTF.

The J gene is TRBJ2-5, the V gene TRBV5-1; 13 nucleotides align to TRBD2. The J segment lost 5 bases and the V segment lost 2 bases, leaving 6 bases of the junction unmatched. This CDR3 region has 16 residues. The V gene's germline CDR1 is SGHRS and CDR2 YFSETQ. The CDR3 is CASSFTSGRAWETQYF. In DNA, the CDR3 is TGCGCCAGCAGCTTCACTAGCGGGAGGGCGTGGGAGACCCAGTACTTC.

V is TRBV15 and J is TRBJ1-5; 7 bases are shared with TRBD1. In germline, CDR1 is LNHNV, CDR2 YYDKDF (reference sequence). The CDR3 runs to 16 residues. V dropped 5 bases and J dropped 1; count of bases not matched to a gene: 8. Here the CDR3 DNA reads TGTGCCACCAGCCCGAAGAGGGACAGAAGCAATCAGCCCCAGCATTTT. Translating it yields CATSPKRDRSNQPQHF.

The genes are TRBV4-3 and TRBJ2-2, with D unresolved. Trimming removed 0 bases at V and 1 base at J, with 12 bases between. Germline assignment: CDR1 LGHNA and CDR2 YSLEER. The length of the CDR3 is 17 residues. The CDR3: CASSQDVATRNTGELFF. The CDR3 coding sequence is TGCGCCAGCAGCCAAGATGTTGCGACAAGGAACACCGGGGAGCTGTTTTTT.

The chain links TRBV28 to TRBJ1-2; unclear D gene. Looked up from germline, CDR1 is MDHEN and CDR2 is SYDVKM. The CDR3 extends over 12 amino acids. V was trimmed by 4 bases and J by 9 bases, leaving 12 bases between them. CDR3 sequence reads: CASSSGLESYTF. Here the CDR3 DNA reads TGTGCCAGCAGTTCGGGATTAGAAAGCTACACCTTC.

The gene calls are TRBV20-1 and TRBJ1-2; D is unresolved. The germline V gene encodes CDR1 DFQATT and CDR2 SNEGSKA (reference sequence). Trimming removed 2 bases at V and 14 bases at J, with 12 bases between. CDR3 length: 10 amino acids. The CDR3 loop reads CSARPNQRTF. CDR3 sequence (DNA): TGCAGTGCTAGACCAAACCAAAGGACCTTC.

This clone has just a few counts. This sequence joins TRBV5-5 and TRBJ1-5, with D hard to call. This CDR3 has 11 amino acids. Germline CDR1 SGHKS, CDR2 YYEKEE (reference sequence). V lost 9 bases to trimming and J lost 5 bases, with 9 bases between them. The CDR3 nucleotides are TGTGCCACGGGAGTTTATCAGCCCCAGCATTTT. Residues: CATGVYQPQHF.

The chain has TRBV7-7 and TRBJ2-2; 9 nucleotides align to TRBD1. With V trimmed by 2 bases and J by 5 bases, 3 bases remained unmatched. This CDR3 is built from 15 residues. Germline assignment: CDR1 SSHAT and CDR2 FNYEAQ (reference sequence). CDR3 amino acids: CASSLTGTGTGELFF. The CDR3 DNA reads TGTGCCAGCAGCTTAACCGGGACAGGGACCGGGGAGCTGTTTTTT.

The chain links TRBV7-8 to TRBJ1-2; D might be TRBD1 (6 bases). The germline CDR1 and CDR2 sequences are SGHVS and FQNEAQ. This CDR3 has 16 amino acids. V was clipped by 1 base and J by 1 base, with 13 bases between them. As DNA, the CDR3 is TGTGCCAGCAGCTTAGGTAGAAGGGGGATTAACTATGGCTACACCTTC. It codes for CASSLGRRGINYGYTF.

The CDR3 loop is CASSPTGQDNEKLFF. The CDR3 DNA reads as TGTGCCAGCAGCCCGACGGGACAGGATAATGAAAAACTGTTTTTT. The rearrangement links TRBV7-9 to TRBJ1-4; 8 nucleotides agree with TRBD1. The CDR3 has 15 residues. Unmatched junction bases numbered 6, after V lost 5 bases and J lost 4 bases. Germline loops: CDR1 SEHNR, CDR2 FQNEAQ (reference sequence).

The rearrangement uses TRBV5-4 and TRBJ2-5, with D tentatively TRBD2 (5 bases). V was trimmed by 2 bases and J by 4 bases, leaving 15 bases between them. The V gene's germline CDR1 is SGHNT and CDR2 YYREEE (reference sequence). The CDR3 has 15 amino acids. The CDR3 DNA reads TGTGCCAGCAGCTTAGGTTTGAACGGGGTAGAGACCCAGTACTTC. Its translation: CASSLGLNGVETQYF.

The chain is built from TRBV2 and TRBJ2-7; D possibly corresponds to TRBD2 (6 bases). Looked up from germline, CDR1 is SNHLY and CDR2 is FYNNEI. With 3 bases removed from V and 6 bases from J, the gap between germline ends came to 12 bases. CDR3 length: 13 amino acids. The CDR3 nucleotides read TGTGCCAGCAGTGATCGGCAGGGAGGCGAGCAGTACTTC. It yields the protein CASSDRQGGEQYF.

The rearrangement uses TRBV27 and TRBJ2-2, with TRBD2 matching 8 bases. The CDR3 spans 20 residues. The germline V gene has CDR1 MNHEY and CDR2 SMNVEV (reference sequence). V was clipped by 3 bases and J by 4 bases; unmatched bases: 19. The CDR3 DNA sequence: TGTGCCAGCAGTTTGCGGATGCGGCTAGCGGGCAGAGGGGGCACCGGGGAGCTGTTTTTT. Translating it yields CASSLRMRLAGRGGTGELFF.

This sequence joins TRBV7-2 and TRBJ2-4; weak D call: TRBD2 (5 bases). The V end lost 1 base, the J end lost 4 bases, and 17 bases lay between the germline ends. The CDR3 consists of 17 residues. In germline, CDR1 is SGHTA, CDR2 FQGNSA. The CDR3 reads CASSLDARGRVKNIQYF. CDR3 in DNA: TGTGCCAGCAGCTTAGATGCCCGGGGTCGGGTTAAAAACATTCAGTACTTC.

The J gene is TRBJ2-2, the V gene TRBV5-4; TRBD2 aligns across 8 bases. V shed 2 bases and J 2 bases; nucleotides not matched to a gene: 5. The CDR3 sequence is 16 residues long. Germline-derived CDR1 and CDR2 are SGHNT and YYREEE (reference sequence). CDR3 in DNA: TGTGCCAGCAGCTTTCGGCGGGAGGCTAACACCGGGGAGCTGTTTTTT. This sequence encodes CASSFRREANTGELFF.

The gene calls are TRBV5-6 and TRBJ1-1, with D perhaps matching TRBD1 (5 bases). V lost 5 bases, J lost 8 bases, and 16 bases lay in between. Per the germline V gene, CDR1 is SGHDT and CDR2 is YYEEEE. CDR3 length equals 13 residues. The CDR3 is CASSRDRLGEAFF. The CDR3 region has the DNA TGTGCCAGCAGTCGGGACCGTCTCGGGGAAGCTTTCTTT.

The rearrangement links TRBV11-2 to TRBJ2-1; D might be TRBD2 (6 bases). In germline, CDR1 is SGHAT, CDR2 FQNNGV. V was shortened by 5 bases and J by 5 bases, with 13 bases between the two germline ends. This CDR3 has 14 amino acids. The CDR3 DNA follows: TGTGCCAGCAGCCCGCGGGGACGGGACAATGAGCAGTTCTTC. This codes for CASSPRGRDNEQFF.

The chain employs TRBV6-5 and TRBJ2-1; perhaps D is TRBD1 or TRBD2 (5 bases each). V was pared by 2 bases and J by 0 bases, with 11 bases between. The CDR3 contains 16 residues. The germline gives CDR1 MNHEY, CDR2 SVGAGI. CDR3 nucleotides: TGTGCCAGCAGTTACGGGGCGGGCCCCTCCTACAATGAGCAGTTCTTC. Its translation is CASSYGAGPSYNEQFF.

The chain recombines TRBV11-2 with TRBJ2-6; D remains ambiguous. The CDR3 is 16 residues long. Trimming shortened V by 2 bases and J by 2 bases, and 10 bases separated the two germline ends. CDR1 is SGHAT and CDR2 is FQNNGV in the germline V gene. CDR3 loop: CASSLIGLTGANVLTF. In DNA form, the CDR3 reads TGTGCCAGCAGCTTAATAGGATTAACTGGGGCCAACGTCCTGACTTTC.